This entry lists 17 T cell receptor beta chains sequenced from one sample in a study of blood T cell repertoires in COVID-19. This table comes from immunoSEQ multiplex PCR, and its TCRdb copy is limited to in-frame clones, with some not included. The table includes 250,000 or so clones, less than 95% detected once. Sequenced material: PBMCs or T cells enriched from blood (not recorded which). The receptor source for this set is a man aged 40-50 years who had been exposed to COVID-19.

J is TRBJ2-7 and V is TRBV6-4; perhaps TRBD1 as D (6 bases). The germline gives CDR1 MRHNA, CDR2 SNTAGT. The CDR3 is 13 amino acids. V dropped 7 bases and J dropped 1 base, with 11 bases sitting between them. The CDR3 DNA follows: TGTGCCAGCACAGGGGCCCCATCCTACGAGCAGTACTTC. Its protein is CASTGAPSYEQYF.

This rearrangement joins TRBV14 to TRBJ1-2, with D hard to call. CDR3 size: 14 residues. Germline V gene lookup returns CDR1 SGHDN and CDR2 FVKESK. Trimming left V 1 base short and J 0 bases short, with 6 bases between. CDR3 nucleotides: TGTGCCAGCAGCCAAGTCAAAACTAACTATGGCTACACCTTC. The encoded protein is CASSQVKTNYGYTF.

This chain connects TRBV5-1 to TRBJ2-7; the D is unclear. With 5 bases removed from V and 5 bases from J, the gap between germline ends came to 11 bases. The CDR3 spans 12 residues. The germline V gene encodes CDR1 SGHRS and CDR2 YFSETQ. The CDR3 loop is CASRSGSHEQYF. DNA of the CDR3: TGCGCCAGCAGATCAGGATCCCACGAGCAGTACTTC.

The rearrangement uses TRBV7-3 and TRBJ2-3, with 8 bases lining up with TRBD1. This CDR3 contains 14 residues. The V gene's germline CDR1 is SGHTA and CDR2 FQGTGA. J gave up 1 base and V 5 bases, and 2 bases lay outside the gene matches. The CDR3 sequence: CASSPTGGTDTQYF. CDR3 sequence (DNA): TGTGCCAGCAGCCCGACAGGGGGCACAGATACGCAGTATTTT.

This clone has only one observation. The rearrangement uses TRBV19 and TRBJ2-7; a weak D match, TRBD1 (6 bases). The CDR3 extends over 13 amino acids. Per the germline V gene, CDR1 is LNHDA and CDR2 is SQIVND (reference sequence). V lost 9 bases to trimming and J lost 5 bases, with 17 bases between them. In DNA form, the CDR3 reads TGTGCCAGAGATCGGGACATTTCCCACGAGCAGTACTTC. Translated, it gives CARDRDISHEQYF.

The chain links TRBV7-2 to TRBJ2-1, with TRBD2 matching over 13 bases. The V segment lost 4 bases and the J segment 5 bases; nucleotides outside the gene matches: 2. The germline V gene encodes CDR1 SGHTA and CDR2 FQGNSA. The CDR3 has 15 residues. DNA for the CDR3: TGTGCCAGCAGCTACGGACTAGCGGGAGACAATGAGCAGTTCTTC. The encoded protein is CASSYGLAGDNEQFF.

The CDR3: CASSVVPGVYNEQFF. In nucleotides, the CDR3 is TGTGCCAGCAGCGTAGTACCGGGGGTCTACAATGAGCAGTTCTTC. The V gene is TRBV9, the J gene TRBJ2-1, with D tentatively TRBD2 (6 bases). The CDR3 spans 15 residues. V shed 0 bases and J shed 3 bases, with 10 bases lying between them. The germline V gene has CDR1 SGDLS and CDR2 YYNGEE.

This sequence joins TRBV4-1 and TRBJ2-1, with D possibly TRBD2 on 6 matching bases. The CDR3 spans 16 residues. V lost 1 base and J lost 9, with 19 bases in between. Germline V gene data show CDR1 as MGHRA and CDR2 as YSYEKL. In DNA form, the CDR3 reads TGCGCCAGCAGCCAAGTCCAGGGAACGTCGGGAGCTGAGCAGTTCTTC. Translated: CASSQVQGTSGAEQFF.

The chain recombines TRBV4-1 with TRBJ2-2, with TRBD1 matching over 7 bases. The V gene end was trimmed by 4 bases and the J gene end by 2 bases; junction bases not matched to a gene: 4. This CDR3 spans 15 amino acids. The V gene's germline CDR1 is MGHRA and CDR2 YSYEKL. The CDR3 DNA follows: TGCGCCAGCAGCCCGGGACAGTTCAACACCGGGGAGCTGTTTTTT. Translation: CASSPGQFNTGELFF.

V usage is TRBV4-2 and J usage is TRBJ2-7; D is unclear. The V gene lost 1 base and the J gene lost 2 bases, with 9 bases spanning the gap. Looked up from germline, CDR1 is LGHNA and CDR2 is YNFKEQ. The CDR3 extends over 14 amino acids. As DNA, the CDR3 is TGTGCCAGCAGCCAAGTGTCTCAGACCTACGAGCAGTACTTC. Residues: CASSQVSQTYEQYF.

The CDR3, as DNA: TGTGCTAGTGGACCGGGACAGGGGTCTTGGGAAGAGACCCAGTACTTC. Its protein product is CASGPGQGSWEETQYF. The J gene is TRBJ2-5, the V gene TRBV12-5, with TRBD1 matching over 10 bases. The CDR3 spans 16 residues. V lost 6 bases, J lost 3 bases, and 10 bases stayed unmatched. The germline V gene encodes CDR1 LGHNT and CDR2 FRNRAP. The whole variable domain, filled in from reference TRBV12-5 and TRBJ2-5, reads DARVTQTPRHKVTEMGQEVTMRCQPILGHNTVFWYRQTMMQGLELLAYFRNRAPLDDSGMPKDRFSAEMPDATLATLKIQPSEPRDSAVYFCASGPGQGSWEETQYFGPGTRLLVL.

V and J are TRBV19 and TRBJ1-2, with 11 bases identical to TRBD1. V shed 3 bases, J shed 3 bases, and the junction held 3 bases outside the gene matches. This CDR3 is built from 15 residues. CDR1 is LNHDA, CDR2 SQIVND, per germline (reference sequence). CDR3 DNA sequence: TGTGCCAGTAGTATCGGGACAGGGGGATACTATGGCTACACCTTC. It codes for CASSIGTGGYYGYTF.

In this sample, this clone turned up a few times. The chain recombines TRBV2 with TRBJ2-7, with a possible D match to TRBD2 (6 bases). The germline V gene encodes CDR1 SNHLY and CDR2 FYNNEI. Trimming took off 4 bases at V and 3 bases at J, with 10 bases between the two ends. The CDR3 has 13 amino acids. CDR3 protein: CASSAGTLYEQYF. As DNA, the CDR3 is TGTGCCAGCAGTGCCGGGACTCTCTACGAGCAGTACTTC. Variable domain in full (rest from reference TRBV2 and TRBJ2-7): EPEVTQTPSHQVTQMGQEVILRCVPISNHLYFYWYRQILGQKVEFLVSFYNNEISEKSEIFDDQFSVERPDGSNFTLKIRSTKLEDSAMYFCASSAGTLYEQYFGPGTRLTVT.

Only one count was recorded for this clone. The rearrangement uses TRBV19 and TRBJ1-3; the D is unclear. Germline V gene data show CDR1 as LNHDA and CDR2 as SQIVND (reference sequence). This CDR3 is built from 14 residues. Deletions cut 6 bases from V and 1 base from J, with 10 bases between. This CDR3 is CASRHAVSGNTIYF. CDR3 bases: TGTGCCAGTAGACACGCGGTTTCTGGAAACACCATATATTTT.

The V gene is TRBV4-1, the J gene TRBJ2-1, with D perhaps matching TRBD2 (5 bases). V shed 0 bases and J shed 2 bases, with 11 bases lying between them. Germline-derived CDR1 and CDR2 are MGHRA and YSYEKL. The length of the CDR3 is 16 residues. Here the CDR3 reads CASSQDQSGTYNEQFF. The CDR3 DNA reads as TGCGCCAGCAGCCAAGATCAAAGCGGCACCTACAATGAGCAGTTCTTC.

This chain connects TRBV7-8 to TRBJ2-7; 7 bases agree with TRBD2. Germline values: CDR1 SGHVS, CDR2 FQNEAQ. The V and J ends lost 5 bases and 7 bases, in that order; junction bases with no gene match: 14. This CDR3 is built from 15 residues. CDR3 sequence: CASSPPGGGPREQYF. DNA of the CDR3: TGTGCCAGCAGCCCCCCGGGGGGAGGGCCGCGGGAGCAGTACTTC.

The chain employs TRBV5-6 and TRBJ2-7, with 9 bases lining up with TRBD2. The junction had 13 bases not matched to a gene; V was cut back by 7 bases and J by 8 bases. Germline V gene lookup returns CDR1 SGHDT and CDR2 YYEEEE. The CDR3 spans 14 residues. The CDR3 nucleotides read TGTGCCAGCGCCCCGGGACTAGCCCTTCCCCAGCAGTACTTC. Its translation is CASAPGLALPQQYF.